The present entry profiles one T cell receptor beta chain with its context. These data belong to a study of technical replicates of blood from several donors. Trimming stripped 4 bases from V and 0 bases from J, with 16 bases between. The germline CDR1 and CDR2 sequences are SEHNR and FQNEAQ (reference sequence). The CDR3 length is 16 residues. Assay: immunoSEQ multiplex PCR; the TCRdb copy retains only in-frame clones and omits some. The repertoire holds roughly 80,000 clones, with 85% to 95% as singletons. The gene calls are TRBV7-9 and TRBJ2-7; possibly TRBD2 for D (6 bases). The sequence was collected from a human donor in good health. The sequencing sample was made of T cells isolated from PBMCs. The DNA for the CDR3 is TGTGCCAGCAGCTCAAGTGGGGGGACGGTCTCCTACGAGCAGTACTTC. Translating it yields CASSSSGGTVSYEQYF.